Below, one T cell receptor beta chain is given with its context. The junction departs from germline at one end; a sequencing error may be responsible. Original processing methods: How many nucleated cells were present was estimated from reference gene primer amplification. Here immunoSEQ multiplex PCR was the method, and the copy in TCRdb shows in-frame clones only, minus some. That table is the source of V, J and clone size, and D and trimming were worked out from the DNA. Of some 150,000 clones in the sample, around 85% were seen once. The sample is drawn from a study of blood T cell repertoires in COVID-19. Study-level information: Sites across the United States, Italy and Spain contributed samples from acute and convalescent COVID-19. Sources were T cells, B-cell-depleted T cells, or PBMCs; the material itself was cDNA or gDNA.

The CDR3 is made up of 14 amino acids. The germline gives CDR1 KGHSY, CDR2 FQNENV. The sequencing input was peripheral blood. The V gene is TRBV16, the J gene TRBJ2-7, with 10 nucleotides matching TRBD1. This sequence was found in a woman aged 40-49 years with active or convalescent COVID-19. The CDR3 region has the DNA TGTGCCAGCAGCCAATCGCAGACAGGGGGCCGGAGGGACTTC. Translating it yields CASSQSQTGGRRDF.